The 27 T cell receptor beta chains below come from one sample, sequenced in a study of cytomegalovirus exposure and HLA in healthy donors. Primers: 60 Vbeta forward and 13 Jbeta reverse. The repertoire was sequenced with immunoSEQ multiplex PCR; TCRdb's copy has only in-frame clones and lacks some. Its listing shows approximately 170,000 clones. The sequenced sample consisted of PBMCs. The receptors come from a woman aged 18-29 years in good health and CMV-seropositive.

The rearrangement joins TRBV7-2 to TRBJ2-7, with a weak D call TRBD2 (6 bases). Trimming removed 2 bases at V and 4 bases at J, with 21 bases between. CDR3 length equals 17 residues. The germline gives CDR1 SGHTA, CDR2 FQGNSA. The CDR3 DNA is TGTGCCAGCAGCTTAAGGAGGAGGGCGCAGGAACTTTACGAGCAGTACTTC. The encoded protein is CASSLRRRAQELYEQYF.

The rearrangement uses TRBV4-1 and TRBJ1-2; possible D gene TRBD1, 5 bases. The CDR3 runs 13 residues. Germline values: CDR1 MGHRA, CDR2 YSYEKL. Trimming took off 0 bases at V and 7 bases at J, with 9 bases between the two ends. The CDR3 DNA reads as TGCGCCAGCAGCCAAGACAGGGTCTCTGGCTACACCTTC. It codes for CASSQDRVSGYTF.

This chain links TRBV30 with TRBJ2-1, with D perhaps TRBD2 (6 bases). The length of the CDR3 is 19 residues. Per the germline V gene, CDR1 is GTSNPN and CDR2 is SVGIG (reference sequence). The V gene lost 4 bases and the J gene lost 8 bases, with 33 bases spanning the gap. CDR3 DNA: TGTGCCTGGAAGGCGGTTGGACATGAGGGAGGAATCGTGGGGGATGAGCAGTTCTTC. Protein product: CAWKAVGHEGGIVGDEQFF.

V gene TRBV30 combines with J gene TRBJ1-6, with 9 bases that match TRBD1. The CDR3 loop spans 18 amino acids. Germline-derived CDR1 and CDR2 are GTSNPN and SVGIG (reference sequence). Trimming at V came to 3 bases and at J to 0 bases, leaving 9 bases not matched to a gene. CDR3 in DNA: TGTGCCTGGAGGGGTGGGACAGGGACGAGCTCCTATAATTCACCCCTCCACTTT. Its protein is CAWRGGTGTSSYNSPLHF.

V and J are TRBV6-5 and TRBJ1-1, with D tentatively TRBD1 (5 bases). Germline V lookup: CDR1 MNHEY, CDR2 SVGAGI. The V and J ends lost 5 bases and 0 bases respectively, with 7 bases between them. CDR3 size: 13 residues. The CDR3 DNA reads as TGTGCCAGCAGTGACAGCATGAACACTGAAGCTTTCTTT. It specifies CASSDSMNTEAFF.

As DNA, the CDR3 is TGTGCCAGCAGGCTCGACCGGGAGGCCTACAATGAGCAGTTCTTC. Its translation: CASRLDREAYNEQFF. V gene TRBV5-4 combines with J gene TRBJ2-1, with 7 positions matching TRBD2. Germline-derived CDR1 and CDR2 are SGHNT and YYREEE (reference sequence). V lost 5 bases to trimming and J lost 2 bases; unmatched junction nucleotides: 7. The CDR3 is 15 residues long.

This chain connects TRBV4-2 to TRBJ2-7, with 8 bases matching TRBD2. Trimming removed 3 bases from V and 3 bases from J; junction bases left unmatched: 7. Germline CDR1 LGHNA, CDR2 YNFKEQ. The CDR3 covers 15 residues. This CDR3 reads CASSQSLADLYEQYF. CDR3 DNA sequence: TGTGCCAGCAGCCAGTCACTAGCGGACCTCTACGAGCAGTACTTC.

CDR3 sequence: CASSLAGGPGANVLTF. The CDR3 DNA sequence: TGCGCCAGCAGCCTCGCAGGGGGCCCTGGGGCCAACGTCCTGACTTTC. The chain links TRBV5-1 to TRBJ2-6; 8 bases fit TRBD1. With 4 bases clipped from V and 2 bases from J, the junction kept 5 bases outside the gene matches. The CDR3 runs to 16 residues. Germline CDR1 SGHRS, CDR2 YFSETQ.

This chain connects TRBV7-2 to TRBJ2-4, with 9 nucleotides matching TRBD1. J lost 7 bases, V lost 5 bases, and 9 bases had no gene match. This CDR3 is 15 amino acids long. CDR1 and CDR2 from the germline V gene are SGHTA and FQGNSA. The CDR3 here is CASSLGQGTRNIQYF. The CDR3 DNA is TGTGCCAGCAGCCTAGGACAGGGGACAAGGAACATTCAGTACTTC. The complete variable domain, with remaining parts taken from reference TRBV7-2 and TRBJ2-4, reads GAGVSQSPSNKVTEKGKDVELRCDPISGHTALYWYRQSLGQGLEFLIYFQGNSAPDKSGLPSDRFSAERTGGSVSTLTIQRTQQEDSAVYLCASSLGQGTRNIQYFGAGTRLSVL.

The V and J genes are TRBV5-6 and TRBJ2-5; TRBD1 agrees at 8 bases. Per germline, CDR1 SGHDT and CDR2 YYEEEE. V lost 4 bases and J lost 5; bases outside the gene matches: 4. The CDR3 runs to 13 residues. In DNA form, the CDR3 reads TGTGCCAGCAGCGGAAACAGGGGGGAGACCCAGTACTTC. Translating gives CASSGNRGETQYF. Supplemented by reference TRBV5-6 and TRBJ2-5, the full variable domain reads DAGVTQSPTHLIKTRGQQVTLRCSPKSGHDTVSWYQQALGQGPQFIFQYYEEEERQRGNFPDRFSGHQFPNYSSELNVNALLLGDSALYLCASSGNRGETQYFGPGTRLLVL.

The rearrangement joins TRBV29-1 to TRBJ2-2; tentative D call: TRBD2 (7 bases). This CDR3 is 16 amino acids long. Trimming pared 6 bases from V and 0 bases from J, leaving 17 bases between. Germline-derived CDR1 and CDR2 are SQVTM and ANQGSEA. Here the CDR3 reads CSVRGGKISNTGELFF. As DNA, the CDR3 is TGCAGCGTAAGGGGGGGCAAAATTTCGAACACCGGGGAGCTGTTTTTT.

The rearrangement links TRBV11-1 to TRBJ2-4; the D is unclear. CDR1 and CDR2 (germline): SGHAT, FQDESV (reference sequence). The CDR3 totals 16 residues. V lost 5 bases, J lost 1 base, and 15 bases lay in between. The CDR3 DNA follows: TGTGCCAGCAGCCCGAACCCAGATTCGGCCAAAAACATTCAGTACTTC. Translation gives CASSPNPDSAKNIQYF.

The chain uses TRBV6-1 and TRBJ2-7; TRBD1 aligns across 9 bases. The CDR3 totals 13 residues. Looked up from germline, CDR1 is MNHNS and CDR2 is SASEGT. Trimming cost V 5 bases and J 3 bases; bases outside gene matches: 2. The CDR3 nucleotides read TGTGCCAGCAGTACAGGGGGCTACTACGAGCAGTACTTC. It specifies CASSTGGYYEQYF.

The J gene is TRBJ2-2, the V gene TRBV5-1; no clear D. CDR1 is SGHRS, CDR2 YFSETQ, per germline. The V end was cut by 1 base, the J end by 3 bases, with 7 bases between. The CDR3 is 14 amino acids. CDR3 sequence: CASSLSQHTGELFF. DNA for the CDR3: TGCGCCAGCAGCTTGTCACAGCACACCGGGGAGCTGTTTTTT.

This sequence joins TRBV7-8 and TRBJ1-3; D may be TRBD1 (5 bases). The CDR3 is made up of 16 amino acids. Germline V gene sequence: CDR1 SGHVS, CDR2 FQNEAQ. V gave up 4 bases and J gave up 2 bases, with 15 bases separating them. CDR3 DNA sequence: TGTGCCAGCAGCTCCCGGACATTACTTGCTGGAAACACCATATATTTT. The encoded protein is CASSSRTLLAGNTIYF.

The chain links TRBV4-1 to TRBJ1-1; D possibly corresponds to TRBD1 (5 bases). CDR1 and CDR2 (germline): MGHRA, YSYEKL. The CDR3 spans 16 residues. V dropped 4 bases and J dropped 0 bases, with 15 bases sitting between them. CDR3 nucleotide sequence: TGCGCCAGCAGCCCCAGGGTGGGGGGGATGAACACTGAAGCTTTCTTT. Amino acid sequence: CASSPRVGGMNTEAFF.

This rearrangement joins TRBV5-4 to TRBJ2-7; D may be TRBD2 (5 bases). V lost 1 base and J lost 3, with 8 bases in between. The CDR3 is made up of 13 amino acids. CDR1 is SGHNT and CDR2 is YYREEE in the germline V gene (reference sequence). The CDR3 DNA sequence: TGTGCCAGCAGCTTGACTACTAGCTACGAGCAGTACTTC. This gives the protein CASSLTTSYEQYF.

The chain couples TRBV19 to TRBJ2-2, with D hard to call. V was pared by 3 bases and J by 8 bases, with 13 bases between. Germline CDR1 and CDR2: LNHDA and SQIVND (reference sequence). This CDR3 has 14 residues. This CDR3 reads CASSILGSLGELFF. The CDR3 bases are TGTGCCAGTAGTATTCTTGGCTCCCTGGGGGAGCTGTTTTTT.

This chain links TRBV18 with TRBJ2-7; 12 positions agree with TRBD2. This CDR3 is 16 amino acids long. Germline V CDR1 and CDR2: KGHSH, LQKENI. V lost 2 bases to trimming and J lost 5 bases; unmatched junction nucleotides: 7. The CDR3 DNA follows: TGTGCCAGCTCACCAAGGCCCCTAGCGGGAGGGGACGAGCAGTACTTC. Amino acids: CASSPRPLAGGDEQYF. The full variable domain, rest sourced from reference TRBV18 and TRBJ2-7, is NAGVMQNPRHLVRRRGQEARLRCSPMKGHSHVYWYRQLPEEGLKFMVYLQKENIIDESGMPKERFSAEFPKEGPSILRIQQVVRGDSAAYFCASSPRPLAGGDEQYFGPGTRLTVT.

The V and J genes are TRBV5-4 and TRBJ2-2; 9 positions agree with TRBD2. This CDR3 contains 15 residues. Germline V gives CDR1 SGHNT, CDR2 YYREEE (reference sequence). V trimming: 4 bases; J trimming: 6 bases; junction bases outside the gene matches: 7. The CDR3 DNA follows: TGTGCCAGCAGCATTAGCGGGAGCGTCGCCGGGGAGCTGTTTTTT. Translated, it gives CASSISGSVAGELFF.

The gene calls are TRBV19 and TRBJ2-7; weak D call: TRBD1 (6 bases). The CDR3 is 12 amino acids. The ends were cut back, 4 bases at V and 12 bases at J, with 16 bases in the middle. Germline V gene sequence: CDR1 LNHDA, CDR2 SQIVND (reference sequence). The CDR3 nucleotides read TGTGCCAGTAGTACTTTGGGGGCGCGGCGGTACTTC. Translating gives CASSTLGARRYF.

V usage is TRBV10-3 and J usage is TRBJ1-5; a possible D gene is TRBD1 (5 bases). Germline CDR1 ENHRY, CDR2 SYGVKD. Trimming stripped 11 bases from V and 0 bases from J, with 14 bases between. This CDR3 contains 14 residues. In DNA, the CDR3 is TGTGCCTCTAATACGGGGGATAGCAATCAGCCCCAGCATTTT. Encoded protein: CASNTGDSNQPQHF.

This rearrangement joins TRBV7-3 to TRBJ2-2; 7 bases line up with TRBD2. V was clipped by 5 bases and J by 4 bases; unmatched bases: 7. Germline V CDR1 and CDR2: SGHTA, FQGTGA. The CDR3 length is 15 residues. For the CDR3, the DNA is TGTGCCAGCAGCACGACGCCGGGAGGCACCGGGGAGCTGTTTTTT. Translating gives CASSTTPGGTGELFF.

The chain employs TRBV30 and TRBJ2-7; 8 bases match TRBD2. This CDR3 is 16 amino acids long. After removal of 4 bases from V and 7 bases from J, the junction contained 18 bases not matched to a gene. The germline gives CDR1 GTSNPN, CDR2 SVGIG (reference sequence). This CDR3 reads CAWTGRGGRSQREQYF. CDR3 coding DNA: TGTGCCTGGACCGGACGGGGGGGACGTTCTCAAAGGGAGCAGTACTTC.

The rearrangement links TRBV7-2 to TRBJ1-2; 7 bases are shared with TRBD1. This CDR3 region has 16 residues. Germline CDR1 and CDR2: SGHTA and FQGNSA. V was pared by 1 base and J by 7 bases, with 12 bases of the junction left unmatched. CDR3 DNA: TGTGCCAGCAGCTTAGAGGCCACAGGGGAAAACGCTGGCTACACCTTC. Translating gives CASSLEATGENAGYTF.

The J gene is TRBJ1-5, the V gene TRBV12-5; weak D call: TRBD1 (5 bases). The germline CDR1 and CDR2 sequences are LGHNT and FRNRAP. Trimming removed 1 base at V and 6 bases at J, with 7 bases between. This CDR3 contains 13 residues. The CDR3 is CASGLGGGQPQHF. DNA of the CDR3: TGTGCTAGTGGTTTGGGGGGGGGTCAGCCCCAGCATTTT.

V is TRBV2 and J is TRBJ1-2, with a weak D call TRBD1 (6 bases). This CDR3 has 15 amino acids. From germline, CDR1 is SNHLY and CDR2 FYNNEI. V lost 8 bases, J lost 4 bases, and 20 bases lay in between. The DNA for the CDR3 is TGTGCCAGCCTAGAGGAGACAGGAATTCCCTATGGCTACACCTTC. Translated: CASLEETGIPYGYTF.